This TCR beta chain was sequenced during a study of beta chain features in type 1 diabetes. Points from the study as a whole: Type 1 diabetes patients showed a moderate but significant shortening of TCRB CDR3s in all four CD4+ subsets. Reduced insertions and increased deletions marked VDJ junctions in type 1 diabetes patients.

Expressed TCRB transcripts were sequenced after all isolated RNA was converted to cDNA. The average read count of naive, central memory and regulatory T cell samples was 3 million to 4 million. The method was immunoSEQ multiplex PCR; TCRdb's version includes in-frame clones alone and lacks a portion of them. Of roughly 300,000 clones in the sample, around 9.7% were seen once. Concerning this clone: Its antigen is not known.

In germline, CDR1 is MDHEN, CDR2 SYDVKM. This CDR3 region has 14 residues. Trimming removed 4 bases from V and 4 bases from J; junction bases left unmatched: 4. The specimen was central memory CD4+ T cells from blood. The sequence derives from a young man with type 1 diabetes. The genes are TRBV28 and TRBJ1-5; TRBD1 matches 7 bases. The CDR3 sequence: CASSSQGRNQPQHF. CDR3 coding DNA: TGTGCCAGCAGTTCACAGGGGAGGAATCAGCCCCAGCATTTT. The complete variable domain, with remaining parts taken from reference TRBV28 and TRBJ1-5, reads DVKVTQSSRYLVKRTGEKVFLECVQDMDHENMFWYRQDPGLGLRLIYFSYDVKMKEKGDIPEGYSVSREKKERFSLILESASTNQTSMYLCASSSQGRNQPQHFGDGTRLSIL.